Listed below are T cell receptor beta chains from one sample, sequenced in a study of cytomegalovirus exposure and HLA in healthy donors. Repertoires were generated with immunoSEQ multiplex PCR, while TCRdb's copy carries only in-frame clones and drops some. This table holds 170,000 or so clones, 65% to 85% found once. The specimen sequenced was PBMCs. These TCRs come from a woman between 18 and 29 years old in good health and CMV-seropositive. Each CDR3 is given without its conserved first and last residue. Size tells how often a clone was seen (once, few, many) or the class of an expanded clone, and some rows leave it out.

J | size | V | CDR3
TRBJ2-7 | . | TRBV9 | ASSVGQGQGSHEQY
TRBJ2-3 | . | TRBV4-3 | ASSQEGVLASDTQY
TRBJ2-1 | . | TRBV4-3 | ASSTLAGGWNEQF
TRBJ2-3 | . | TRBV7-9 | ASSSIASGGTDTQY
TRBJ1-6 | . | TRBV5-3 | ARSFQGAIAYNSPLH
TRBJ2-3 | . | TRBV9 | ASSPRGSGGATQY
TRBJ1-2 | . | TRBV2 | ASSERKGAGYT
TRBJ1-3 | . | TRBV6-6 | ASKEGGSGNTIY
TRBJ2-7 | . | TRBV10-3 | AISGTSGLPPSYEQY
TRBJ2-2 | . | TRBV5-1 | ASSLEGAGTGELF
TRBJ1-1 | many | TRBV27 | ASSYGQGRTF
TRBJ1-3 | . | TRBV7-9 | ASSLNRDNTIY
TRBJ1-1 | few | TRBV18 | ASSPDSTEAF
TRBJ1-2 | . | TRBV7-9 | ASSAGRQGQYYGYT
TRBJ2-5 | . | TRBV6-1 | ASSVTSEETQY
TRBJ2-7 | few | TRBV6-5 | ASGRRYEQY
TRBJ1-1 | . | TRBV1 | TSSNCNLRDMNTEAF
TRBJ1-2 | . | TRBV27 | ASGTGGYGGYT
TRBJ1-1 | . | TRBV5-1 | ASSLDRVYTEAF
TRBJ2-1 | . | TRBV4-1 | ASSQRGGLEQF
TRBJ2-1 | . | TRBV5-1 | ASSPYGLAGDEQF
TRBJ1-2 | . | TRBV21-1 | ASSKVEGPNYGYT
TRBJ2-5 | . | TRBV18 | ASSPDSGGQETQY
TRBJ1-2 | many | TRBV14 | ASSQVGVYGYT
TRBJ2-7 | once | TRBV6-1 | ASSHRDTVYEQY
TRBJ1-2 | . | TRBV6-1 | ASSRGQENYGYT
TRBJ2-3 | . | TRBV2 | ASSVAAVTDTQY
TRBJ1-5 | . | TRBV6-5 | ASSEVGNQPQH
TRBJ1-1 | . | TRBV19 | ASSAGMRGTEAF
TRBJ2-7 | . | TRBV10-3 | AISEYRDREGYEQY
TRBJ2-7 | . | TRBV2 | ASNGAGGYEQY
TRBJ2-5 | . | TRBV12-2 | ASRHPRLSGEETQY
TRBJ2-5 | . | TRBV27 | ASSLLAGETQY
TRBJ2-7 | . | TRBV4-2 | ASSQIRTSGAYEQY
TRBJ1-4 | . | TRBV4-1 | ASSNRQATNEKLF
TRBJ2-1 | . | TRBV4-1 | ASSLQRGGGNEQF
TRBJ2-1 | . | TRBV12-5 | ASGLVQRGVNEQF
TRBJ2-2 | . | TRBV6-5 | ASSSGTLTGELF
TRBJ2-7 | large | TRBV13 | ASSPPISYEQY
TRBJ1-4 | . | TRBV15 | ATSRAAGGYEKLF
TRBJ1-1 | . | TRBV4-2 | ASSQAADGLSTEAF
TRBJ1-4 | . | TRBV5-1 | ASSSQGPSTNEKLF
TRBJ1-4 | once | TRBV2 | ASSSRGRDEKLF
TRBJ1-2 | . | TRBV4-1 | ASTLGWAGIDYGYT
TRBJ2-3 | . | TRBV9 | ASSAGTSGGVDTQY
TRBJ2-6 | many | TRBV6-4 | ASSEEHSGANVLT
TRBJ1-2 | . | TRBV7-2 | ASSDLGGYGYT
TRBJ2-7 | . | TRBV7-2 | ASREGIDEQY